These T cell receptor beta chains were read from a single sample in a study of blood T cell repertoires in COVID-19. The table came from immunoSEQ multiplex PCR; TCRdb's copy has only in-frame clones and leaves some out. Among about 250,000 clones, roughly 88% were seen once, and the ten largest hold more than 3.5%. The source material was PBMCs or T cells enriched from blood (not recorded which). Receptor source: a woman aged 30 to 39 who had recovered from COVID-19. CDR3s include the opening cysteine and the closing phenylalanine or tryptophan. A D gene is named only where the DNA matches it firmly. Size values are once, few and many counts, or a class for expanded clones, and some rows have none.

V gene,J gene,clone size,D gene,CDR3 DNA,CDR3 protein
TRBV5-6,TRBJ1-5,-,TRBD1,TGTGCCAGCAGCACCTATGACAGGGATAGCAATCAGCCCCAGCATTTT,CASSTYDRDSNQPQHF
TRBV4-1,TRBJ2-2,once,TRBD2,TGCGCCAGCAGCCAAGGGGTGGCGGGAGGGTACTTTGACGGGGAGCTGTTTTTT,CASSQGVAGGYFDGELFF
TRBV4-1,TRBJ2-3,-,-,TGCGCCAGCAGCCAAGTCACGGAGTATACGCAGTATTTT,CASSQVTEYTQYF
TRBV12-2,TRBJ2-1,-,-,TGTGCAAGTCGCCGTTCCATAGCGGGGTCCTCCTACAATGAGCAGTTCTTC,CASRRSIAGSSYNEQFF
TRBV24-1,TRBJ2-3,once,-,TGTGCCACCAGTGATTTCGGCGCTAGCGGCACAGATACGCAGTATTTT,CATSDFGASGTDTQYF
TRBV21-1,TRBJ1-6,-,-,TGTGCCAGCAGCAAAAAAGGACAGGACGATAGCTCCTATAATTCACCCCTCCACTTT,CASSKKGQDDSSYNSPLHF
TRBV19,TRBJ1-3,-,-,TGTGCCAGTAGAAGGGGAAGGGGCGATGGAAACACCATATATTTT,CASRRGRGDGNTIYF
TRBV14,TRBJ1-5,once,-,TGTGCCAGCAGCCAAGGGGAGTTTCAGCCCCAGCATTTT,CASSQGEFQPQHF
TRBV10-3,TRBJ2-7,-,-,TGTGCCATCAGTGAGTCCAGGGTGGGATCCTACGAGCAGTACTTC,CAISESRVGSYEQYF
TRBV6-1,TRBJ1-2,-,-,TGTGCCAGCAGTGAAGCGCTGGGAGGCCACTATGGCTACACCTTC,CASSEALGGHYGYTF
TRBV7-2,TRBJ2-5,-,TRBD1,TGTGCCAGCAGCTCTAGGACAGGGCAAGAGACCCAGTACTTC,CASSSRTGQETQYF
TRBV3-1/TRBV3-2,TRBJ1-6,-,-,TGTGCCAGCAACTCAGGACAGTCTTATAATTCACCCCTCCACTTT,CASNSGQSYNSPLHF
TRBV4-2,TRBJ2-2,-,TRBD2,TGTGCCAGCAGCCAACTCATGAGCGGGGGGGCCACCGGGGAGCTGTTTTTT,CASSQLMSGGATGELFF
TRBV7-6,TRBJ1-2,-,-,TGTGCCAGCAGCCGATATGAAGGAGACTATGGCTACACCTTC,CASSRYEGDYGYTF
TRBV6-5,TRBJ1-1,-,-,TGTGCCAGCAAGGGGTTGGTCCCTGAAGCTTTCTTT,CASKGLVPEAFF
TRBV3-1/TRBV3-2,TRBJ1-3,-,-,TGTGCCAGCAGCCAAGGAGGAGGCAGCCGAGGGAGAAACACCATATATTTT,CASSQGGGSRGRNTIYF
TRBV7-8,TRBJ1-5,once,-,TGTGCCAGCAGCCAAGACAGGCGTAATCAGCCCCAGCATTTT,CASSQDRRNQPQHF
TRBV5-8,TRBJ2-2,once,TRBD1,TGTGCCAGCAGCTTTACAGGGGGCACCGGGGAGCTGTTTTTT,CASSFTGGTGELFF
TRBV5-1,TRBJ2-1,once,TRBD1,TGCGCCAGCAGCTTGACCGCGGACAGGGGGCACAATGAGCAGTTCTTC,CASSLTADRGHNEQFF
TRBV27,TRBJ1-4,-,TRBD1,TGTGCCAGCAGTCCGCGACAGGGTTTGGATGAAAAACTGTTTTTT,CASSPRQGLDEKLFF
TRBV11-2,TRBJ1-3,few,-,TGTGCCAGCAGCTTAGCCCAAACATACTCTGGAAACACCATATATTTT,CASSLAQTYSGNTIYF
TRBV6-2/TRBV6-3,TRBJ1-1,-,TRBD1,TGTGCCAGCAGTGGGGATTCGACAGGGTGGAACACTGAAGCTTTCTTT,CASSGDSTGWNTEAFF
TRBV19,TRBJ2-7,-,TRBD1,TGTGCCAGTAGTCCCTACCCGTCGACAGGGCGCTACGAGCAGTACTTC,CASSPYPSTGRYEQYF
TRBV11-2,TRBJ2-1,-,-,TGTGCCAGCAGCCCCCTGACGAATGCGGGGCATGTGAATGAGCAGTTCTTC,CASSPLTNAGHVNEQFF
TRBV18,TRBJ1-1,-,-,TGTGCCAGCTCACCAACATTGAACACTGAAGCTTTCTTT,CASSPTLNTEAFF
TRBV3-1/TRBV3-2,TRBJ1-4,-,TRBD1,TGTGCCAGCAGCCAAGTTCGACAGGGAGCAAATGAAAAACTGTTTTTT,CASSQVRQGANEKLFF
TRBV3-1/TRBV3-2,TRBJ1-2,-,-,TGTGCCAGCAGCCCACAGGGAAACTATGGCTACACCTTC,CASSPQGNYGYTF
TRBV2,TRBJ1-1,-,-,TGTGCCAGCAGTCTGGAGATGAACACTGAAGCTTTCTTT,CASSLEMNTEAFF
TRBV7-9,TRBJ2-5,-,TRBD1,TGTGCCAGCAGCACAAAGGGACAGGGGCTGGCTCCTTTGGAGACCCAGTACTTC,CASSTKGQGLAPLETQYF
TRBV5-6,TRBJ1-1,-,-,TGTGCCAGCAGCCTTGGGCGGAACACTGAAGCTTTCTTT,CASSLGRNTEAFF
TRBV12-3/TRBV12-4,TRBJ2-7,-,-,TGTGCCAGCAGAGCGGGCAGCTACGAGCAGTACTTC,CASRAGSYEQYF
TRBV25-1,TRBJ1-5,-,TRBD1,TGTGCCAGCAGTGAAGGCGGAGGGGACAGTAATCAGCCCCAGCATTTT,CASSEGGGDSNQPQHF
TRBV4-1,TRBJ2-1,-,TRBD2,TGCGCCAGCAGCCTCCCGGGACTAGCGGGAGGGTCTGGTGAGCAGTTCTTC,CASSLPGLAGGSGEQFF
TRBV4-2,TRBJ1-5,-,-,TGTGCCAGCAGCCAAGAGGCGGATCAGCCCCAGCATTTT,CASSQEADQPQHF
TRBV19,TRBJ1-2,-,TRBD1,TGTGCCAGTAGTATTACCGGGACAGGGATAAATGGCTACACCTTC,CASSITGTGINGYTF
TRBV28,TRBJ1-2,-,-,TGTGCCAGCAGTTTCGGGGGTAGCTATGGCTACACCTTC,CASSFGGSYGYTF
TRBV5-4,TRBJ2-5,-,TRBD1,TGTGCCAGCAGCTTCCAGACAGGGTTGGAGACCCAGTACTTC,CASSFQTGLETQYF
TRBV28,TRBJ1-2,-,-,TGTGCCAGCAGTTTAACAGGGAGGGGAGGTGGCTACACCTTC,CASSLTGRGGGYTF
TRBV2,TRBJ1-6,-,TRBD1,TGTGCCAGCAGTGAAGCGCTTGGGACAGTCAATTCACCCCTCCACTTT,CASSEALGTVNSPLHF
TRBV6-4,TRBJ2-1,-,-,TGTGCCAGCAGTGACTCGGGCCAGGCTAAGCAGTTCTTC,CASSDSGQAKQFF
TRBV3-1/TRBV3-2,TRBJ1-4,-,-,TGTGCCAGCAGCCCCTTGGGGGGGCGTCGGGAAAAACTGTTTTTT,CASSPLGGRREKLFF
TRBV7-8,TRBJ2-3,-,-,TGTGCCAGCAGCCCAGGGCAGAGATCCACAGATACGCAGTATTTT,CASSPGQRSTDTQYF
TRBV19,TRBJ1-4,-,-,TGTGCCAGTGGAGACTACCTTAATGAAAAACTGTTTTTT,CASGDYLNEKLFF
TRBV10-2,TRBJ2-7,-,-,TGCGCCAGCACCAACAACATGGCCTACGAGCAGTACTTC,CASTNNMAYEQYF